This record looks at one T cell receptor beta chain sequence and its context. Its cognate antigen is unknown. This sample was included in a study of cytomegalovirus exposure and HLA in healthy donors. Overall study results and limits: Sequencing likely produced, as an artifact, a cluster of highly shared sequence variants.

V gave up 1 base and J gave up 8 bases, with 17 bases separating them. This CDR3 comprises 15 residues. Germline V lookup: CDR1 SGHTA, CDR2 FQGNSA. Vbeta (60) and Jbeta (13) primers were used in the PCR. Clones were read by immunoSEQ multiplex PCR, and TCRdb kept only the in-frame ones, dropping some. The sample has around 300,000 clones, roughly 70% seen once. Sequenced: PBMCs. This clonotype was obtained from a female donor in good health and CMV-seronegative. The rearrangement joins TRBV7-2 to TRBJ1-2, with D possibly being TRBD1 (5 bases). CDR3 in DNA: TGTGCCAGCAGCTTAGGTGGGGGGGACGTTTACGGCTACACCTTC. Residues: CASSLGGGDVYGYTF.